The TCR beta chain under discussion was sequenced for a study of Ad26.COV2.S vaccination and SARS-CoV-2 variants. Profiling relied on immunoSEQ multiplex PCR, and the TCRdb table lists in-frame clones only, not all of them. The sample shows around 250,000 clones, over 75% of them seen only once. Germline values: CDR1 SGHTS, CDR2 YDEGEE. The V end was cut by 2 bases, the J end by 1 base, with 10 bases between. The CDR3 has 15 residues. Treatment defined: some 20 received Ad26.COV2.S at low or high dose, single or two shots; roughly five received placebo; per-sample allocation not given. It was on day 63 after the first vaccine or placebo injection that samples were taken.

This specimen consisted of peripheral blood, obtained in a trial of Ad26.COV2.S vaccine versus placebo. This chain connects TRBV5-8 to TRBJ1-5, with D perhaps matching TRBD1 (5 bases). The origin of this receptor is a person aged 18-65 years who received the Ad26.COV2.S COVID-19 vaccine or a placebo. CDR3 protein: CASSLRGTSNQPQHF. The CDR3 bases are TGTGCCAGCAGCTTACGGGGGACGAGCAATCAGCCCCAGCATTTT.